This entry lists 19 T cell receptor beta chains sequenced from one sample in a study of regulatory T cells in long-lasting Graves disease. Building the TCR beta libraries relied on iRepertoire HTBI primers, and CDR3 regions underwent Arm-PCR. TCRdb redid the calling of the multiplex PCR reads with MiXCR, one entry per CDR3 protein. The sample lists about 540,000 distinct CDR3 sequences, roughly 12% occurring once. Documented time point: newly diagnosed GD, antithyroid drugs for less than 3 months. There was RNA extracted from PBMCs, and the TCR library was made from it. The same data also contributed to another study, on T cells in Graves' hyperthyroidism and ophthalmopathy.

The sample was peripheral blood mononuclear cells (PBMCs), taken at new diagnosis, from a patient treated with antithyroid drugs. The origin of the receptors is a man younger than 45 with Graves disease.

The chain carries TRBV20-1 and TRBJ1-4; D gene uncertain. V was cut by 0 bases and J by 0 bases, with 14 bases left in between. Germline V gene lookup returns CDR1 DFQATT and CDR2 SNEGSKA (reference sequence). This CDR3 contains 17 residues. The CDR3 loop is CSARDLADPATNEKLFF. DNA of the CDR3: TGCAGTGCTAGAGATTTAGCAGATCCAGCAACTAATGAAAAACTGTTTTTT.

This clonotype has at least ten counts. The chain is built from TRBV6-1 and TRBJ2-7; D is unresolved. The CDR3 extends over 11 amino acids. Germline values: CDR1 MNHNS, CDR2 SASEGT. The ends were cut back, 8 bases at V and 2 bases at J, with 7 bases in the middle. CDR3 sequence (DNA): TGTGCCAGCTTACGAGCCTACGAGCAGTACTTC. Its translation is CASLRAYEQYF.

This clonotype showed up many times. This chain uses TRBV19 with TRBJ2-5, with D perhaps matching TRBD1 or TRBD2 (5 bases each). V lost 5 bases and J 2 bases, leaving 12 bases between the germline ends. This CDR3 spans 14 amino acids. Germline CDR1 is LNHDA and CDR2 is SQIVND (reference sequence). The CDR3 region is CASSSWDRQETQYF. DNA for the CDR3: TGTGCCAGTAGTTCTTGGGACCGTCAAGAGACCCAGTACTTC.

The genes are TRBV9 and TRBJ2-1; a weak D match, TRBD2 (6 bases). The germline V gene has CDR1 SGDLS and CDR2 YYNGEE. This CDR3 spans 12 amino acids. V lost 0 bases, J lost 10 bases, and 8 bases lay in between. In DNA, the CDR3 is TGTGCCAGCAGCGTAGCCCGGGGGGAGCAGTTCTTC. Its protein is CASSVARGEQFF.

The chain carries TRBV6-2 or TRBV6-3 and TRBJ2-7; tentative D call: TRBD1 (7 bases). Germline V gene data show CDR1 as MNHEY and CDR2 as SVGEGT. The CDR3 extends over 14 amino acids. The ends were cut back, 4 bases at V and 0 bases at J, with 10 bases in the middle. The CDR3 loop is CASSWRDSSYEQYF. The CDR3 DNA is TGTGCCAGCAGTTGGCGGGACAGCTCCTACGAGCAGTACTTC.

In the case of this clonotype: A single base is all that separates this from a far larger clone, so a read error is likely. It is unclear where the CDR3 begins or ends on the DNA, so no DNA is shown, and the CDR3 is as TCRdb lists it. The V and J genes are TRBV28 and TRBJ2-1. The CDR3 is 12 amino acids long, termini counted. Germline CDR1 reads MDHEN; CDR2 reads SYDVKM. The CDR3 here is CTSSLSILAQYF.

This clonotype has more than one count but fewer than ten. The gene calls are TRBV2 and TRBJ2-2; TRBD1 agrees at 7 bases. The germline V gene encodes CDR1 SNHLY and CDR2 FYNNEI. The CDR3 runs to 13 residues. J was trimmed by 4 bases and V by 8 bases; bases with no gene match: 4. The CDR3 loop is CASVTGLTGELFF. The CDR3 region has the DNA TGTGCCAGCGTGACAGGGCTCACCGGGGAGCTGTTTTTT.

This clonotype turned up a few times. This sequence joins TRBV18 and TRBJ1-2, with TRBD1 identical over 8 bases. The length of the CDR3 is 15 residues. Looked up from germline, CDR1 is KGHSH and CDR2 is LQKENI. V lost 4 bases, J lost 2 bases, and 6 bases stayed unmatched. CDR3 sequence: CASSLQGAQNYGYTF. The CDR3 DNA sequence: TGTGCCAGCTCACTCCAGGGGGCGCAAAACTATGGCTACACCTTC.

The genes are TRBV7-3 and TRBJ2-1; TRBD2 matches 9 bases. The CDR3 runs 14 residues. V gave up 0 bases and J gave up 7 bases; unmatched junction bases: 1. Germline V CDR1 and CDR2: SGHTA, FQGTGA. CDR3 in DNA: TGTGCCAGCAGCTTAACCCTAGCGGGAAATGAGCAGTTCTTC. Translation gives CASSLTLAGNEQFF.

The chain recombines TRBV20-1 with TRBJ2-3; unclear D gene. This CDR3 has 11 amino acids. Between the trimmed V and J ends, which lost 0 bases and 7 bases, there was a span of 5 bases. Germline V gene lookup returns CDR1 DFQATT and CDR2 SNEGSKA (reference sequence). The CDR3 is CSARDANTQYF. For the CDR3, the DNA is TGCAGTGCTAGAGATGCTAATACGCAGTATTTT.

About this clonotype itself: A much larger clonotype is one base distant, so this may be a read error. V is TRBV28 and J is TRBJ1-5, with D unresolved. Deletions cut 5 bases from V and 7 bases from J, with 12 bases between. Germline V gene sequence: CDR1 MDHEN, CDR2 SYDVKM. The CDR3 extends over 13 amino acids. The CDR3 region is CASSEGPGQPQHF. In nucleotides, the CDR3 is TGTGCCAGCAGTGAGGGCCCGGGGCAGCCCCAGCATTTT.

The sample holds a few counts of this clonotype. The chain carries TRBV10-3 and TRBJ2-2; no clear D. The length of the CDR3 is 16 residues. Germline CDR1 reads ENHRY; CDR2 reads SYGVKD. Trimming cost V 4 bases and J 3 bases, with 15 bases left between them. DNA for the CDR3: TGTGCCATCAGTGGACTCCTCCGGACGGACACCGGGGAGCTGTTTTTT. Amino acids: CAISGLLRTDTGELFF.

This clonotype was counted at least ten times. This chain uses TRBV7-9 with TRBJ2-7, with 9 bases identical to TRBD1. The CDR3 has 15 residues. Germline CDR1 SEHNR, CDR2 FQNEAQ (reference sequence). With 6 bases clipped from V and 2 bases from J, the junction kept 8 bases outside the gene matches. CDR3 sequence reads: CASSLGQGPAYEQYF. The CDR3 nucleotides read TGTGCCAGCAGTTTGGGACAGGGCCCTGCCTACGAGCAGTACTTC.

This clonotype showed up many times. The J gene is TRBJ2-5, the V gene TRBV6-5; 8 nucleotides match TRBD1. In germline, CDR1 is MNHEY, CDR2 SVGAGI. J lost 3 bases, V lost 2 bases, and 5 bases had no gene match. CDR3 length: 15 amino acids. The CDR3 loop is CASSYREQGEETQYF. As DNA, the CDR3 is TGTGCCAGCAGTTACAGGGAACAGGGGGAAGAGACCCAGTACTTC.

At least ten counts were recorded for this clonotype. This sequence joins TRBV20-1 and TRBJ1-2, with D perhaps TRBD1 (5 bases). The CDR3 loop spans 15 amino acids. The V and J ends lost 0 bases and 4 bases respectively, with 15 bases between them. Germline CDR1 and CDR2: DFQATT and SNEGSKA (reference sequence). The CDR3 nucleotides read TGCAGTGCTAGAGATAAGGGGATGGGCCTCTATGGCTACACCTTC. Its translation is CSARDKGMGLYGYTF.

V is TRBV18 and J is TRBJ2-1; 9 bases align to TRBD1. Germline V gene sequence: CDR1 KGHSH, CDR2 LQKENI. V was pared by 5 bases and J by 6 bases, with 11 bases of the junction left unmatched. This CDR3 is built from 16 residues. This CDR3 reads CASSNAGRTGANEQFF. The CDR3 coding sequence is TGTGCCAGCTCAAACGCGGGGAGGACAGGGGCCAATGAGCAGTTCTTC. Full variable domain (rest looked up from reference TRBV18 and TRBJ2-1): NAGVMQNPRHLVRRRGQEARLRCSPMKGHSHVYWYRQLPEEGLKFMVYLQKENIIDESGMPKERFSAEFPKEGPSILRIQQVVRGDSAAYFCASSNAGRTGANEQFFGPGTRLTVL.

This clonotype was counted ten times or more. CDR3 nucleotides: TGTGCCAGCAGCCCGCGATTCGGCGGGGAGCTGTTTTTT. This encodes CASSPRFGGELFF. The rearrangement links TRBV11-3 to TRBJ2-2; D uncertain. The V and J ends lost 5 bases and 7 bases respectively, with 11 bases between them. This CDR3 region has 13 residues. In germline, CDR1 is SGHNT, CDR2 YENEEA.

This clonotype was seen at least ten times. The chain couples TRBV7-2 to TRBJ2-7; D may be TRBD2 (6 bases). Germline assignment: CDR1 SGHTA and CDR2 FQGNSA. Trimming stripped 8 bases from V and 2 bases from J, with 10 bases between. This CDR3 region has 12 residues. CDR3 residues: CASGRSAYEQYF. The DNA for the CDR3 is TGTGCCAGCGGGAGGTCCGCCTACGAGCAGTACTTC.

This clonotype was detected ten times or more. The genes are TRBV29-1 and TRBJ1-5; TRBD1 aligns across 10 bases. Germline CDR1 is SQVTM and CDR2 is ANQGSEA. Trimming at V came to 4 bases and at J to 6 bases, leaving 3 bases not matched to a gene. This CDR3 has 13 amino acids. The CDR3 nucleotides read TGCAGCGTTGGGGGGGACAGGGGTCAGCCCCAGCATTTT. This encodes CSVGGDRGQPQHF. The variable domain in full, completed from reference TRBV29-1 and TRBJ1-5, reads SAVISQKPSRDICQRGTSLTIQCQVDSQVTMMFWYRQQPGQSLTLIATANQGSEATYESGFVIDKFPISRPNLTFSTLTVSNMSPEDSSIYLCSVGGDRGQPQHFGDGTRLSIL.